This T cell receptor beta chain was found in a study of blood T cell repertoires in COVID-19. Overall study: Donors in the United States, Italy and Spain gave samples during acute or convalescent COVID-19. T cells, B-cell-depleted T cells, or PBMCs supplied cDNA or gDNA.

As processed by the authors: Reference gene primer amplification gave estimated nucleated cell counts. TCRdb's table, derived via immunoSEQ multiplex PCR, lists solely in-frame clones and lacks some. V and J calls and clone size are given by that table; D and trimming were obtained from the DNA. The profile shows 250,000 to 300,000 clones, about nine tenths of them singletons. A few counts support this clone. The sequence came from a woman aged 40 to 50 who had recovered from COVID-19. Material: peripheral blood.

CDR3: CASSLGGSFSYNEQFF. The CDR3 region has the DNA TGCGCCAGCAGCTTAGGCGGGAGCTTTTCCTACAATGAGCAGTTCTTC. The rearrangement joins TRBV5-1 to TRBJ2-1; 7 nucleotides align to TRBD2. This CDR3 comprises 16 residues. V trimming: 2 bases; J trimming: 1 base; junction bases outside the gene matches: 6. Looked up from germline, CDR1 is SGHRS and CDR2 is YFSETQ.